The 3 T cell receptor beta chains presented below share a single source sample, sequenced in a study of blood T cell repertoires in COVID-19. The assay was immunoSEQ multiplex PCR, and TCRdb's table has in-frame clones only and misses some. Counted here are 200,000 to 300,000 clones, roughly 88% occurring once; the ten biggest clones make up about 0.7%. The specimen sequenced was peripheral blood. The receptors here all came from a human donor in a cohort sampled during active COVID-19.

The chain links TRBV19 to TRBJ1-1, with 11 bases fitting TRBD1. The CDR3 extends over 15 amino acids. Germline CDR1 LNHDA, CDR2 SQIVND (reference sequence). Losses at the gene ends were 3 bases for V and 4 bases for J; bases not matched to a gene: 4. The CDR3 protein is CASSIGTGGLTEAFF. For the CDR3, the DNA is TGTGCCAGTAGTATCGGGACAGGGGGTCTCACTGAAGCTTTCTTT.

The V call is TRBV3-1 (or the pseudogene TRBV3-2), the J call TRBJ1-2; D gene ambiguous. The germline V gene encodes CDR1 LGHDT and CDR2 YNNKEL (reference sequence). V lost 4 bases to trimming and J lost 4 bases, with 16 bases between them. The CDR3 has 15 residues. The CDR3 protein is CASSPNLAAIYGYTF. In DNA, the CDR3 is TGTGCCAGCAGCCCCAACTTAGCGGCTATCTATGGCTACACCTTC.

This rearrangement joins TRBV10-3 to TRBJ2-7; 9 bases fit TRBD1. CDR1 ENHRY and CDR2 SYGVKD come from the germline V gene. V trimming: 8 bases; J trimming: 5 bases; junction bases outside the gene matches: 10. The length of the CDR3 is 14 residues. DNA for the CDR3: TGTGCCATCGGGGCCGGGACAGGGATCCACGAGCAGTACTTC. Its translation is CAIGAGTGIHEQYF.